What follows describes a single TCR beta chain. This CDR3 contains 14 residues. Per germline, CDR1 SGDLS and CDR2 YYNGEE. V was shortened by 0 bases and J by 2 bases, with 8 bases between the two germline ends. This entry belongs to a study of blood T cell repertoires in COVID-19. On the study more broadly: Whether acute or convalescent, the COVID-19 samples came from the United States, Italy and Spain.

In terms of age and location, participants ranged from roughly 18 to 95 years and lived in approximately 26 US areas. Participant reports of clinical history set cohort assignment. Source study methods: Amplified reference gene primers provided the basis for estimating nucleated cell counts. Assay used: immunoSEQ multiplex PCR; TCRdb lists only in-frame clones, some missing. That table is the source of V, J and clone size, and D and trimming were worked out from the DNA. Of a few hundred thousand clones in the sample, just over 85% were seen once. This TCR derives from a woman between 45 and 60 years old with acute COVID-19. The chain recombines TRBV9 with TRBJ2-5; D gene ambiguous. The sample was PBMCs or T cells enriched from blood (not recorded which). CDR3 coding DNA: TGTGCCAGCAGCGTAGCCGGGTTACAAGAGACCCAGTACTTC. It translates to CASSVAGLQETQYF.